This TCR beta chain was obtained from a study of blood T cell repertoires in COVID-19. About the research overall: Researchers got acute and convalescent COVID-19 samples from the United States, Italy and Spain. PBMCs, B-cell-depleted T cells, or T cells provided the cDNA or gDNA that made up the material.

Original handling: By means of reference gene primer amplification, nucleated cell counts were estimated. Sequenced by immunoSEQ multiplex PCR; TCRdb stores in-frame clones only, minus some. V and J calls and clone size are given by that table; D and trimming were obtained from the DNA. The table shows approximately 150,000 clones, with around nine tenths occurring only once. Sequenced sample: peripheral blood. The sequence was collected from a woman in her fifties or sixties with acute or convalescent COVID-19.

In DNA form, the CDR3 reads TGTGCCAGCAGTGGGCTCAAAGAGACCCAGTACTTC. The encoded protein is CASSGLKETQYF. The V gene is TRBV25-1, the J gene TRBJ2-5; D call uncertain. V was shortened by 4 bases and J by 3 bases, with 6 bases between the two germline ends. CDR1 and CDR2 (germline): MGHDK, SYGVNS. The CDR3 is made up of 12 amino acids. The full variable domain, in which reference TRBV25-1 and TRBJ2-5 provide the parts outside the CDR3, is EADIYQTPRYLVIGTGKKITLECSQTMGHDKMYWYQQDPGMELHLIHYSYGVNSTEKGDLSSESTVSRIRTEHFPLTLESARPSHTSQYLCASSGLKETQYFGPGTRLLVL.